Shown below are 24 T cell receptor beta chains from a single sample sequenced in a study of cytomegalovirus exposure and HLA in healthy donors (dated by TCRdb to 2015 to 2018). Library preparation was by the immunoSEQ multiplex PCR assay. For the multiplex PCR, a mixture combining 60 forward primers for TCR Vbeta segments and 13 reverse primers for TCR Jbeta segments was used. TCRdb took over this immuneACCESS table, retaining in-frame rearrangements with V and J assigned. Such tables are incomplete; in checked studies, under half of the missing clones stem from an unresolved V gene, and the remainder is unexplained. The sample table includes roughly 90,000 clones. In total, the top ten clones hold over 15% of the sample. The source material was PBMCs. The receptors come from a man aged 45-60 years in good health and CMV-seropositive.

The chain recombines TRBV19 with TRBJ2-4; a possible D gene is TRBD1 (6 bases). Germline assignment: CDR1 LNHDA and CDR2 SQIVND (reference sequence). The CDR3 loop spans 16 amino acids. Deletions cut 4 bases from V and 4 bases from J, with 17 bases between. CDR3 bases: TGTGCCAGTAGTAATTCGACGGGACACCCTAAAAACATTCAGTACTTC. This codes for CASSNSTGHPKNIQYF.

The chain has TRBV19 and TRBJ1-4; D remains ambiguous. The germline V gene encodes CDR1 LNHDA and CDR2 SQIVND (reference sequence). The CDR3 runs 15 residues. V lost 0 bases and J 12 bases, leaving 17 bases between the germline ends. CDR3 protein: CASSIDGLGDGELFF. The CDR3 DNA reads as TGTGCCAGTAGTATAGACGGCCTCGGGGATGGGGAACTGTTTTTT. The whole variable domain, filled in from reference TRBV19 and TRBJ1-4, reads DGGITQSPKYLFRKEGQNVTLSCEQNLNHDAMYWYRQDPGQGLRLIYYSQIVNDFQKGDIAEGYSVSREKKESFPLTVTSAQKNPTAFYLCASSIDGLGDGELFFGSGTQLSVL.

Here the CDR3 reads CASTTSGRSNEQFF. The CDR3 DNA sequence: TGCGCCAGCACTACTAGCGGGAGAAGCAATGAGCAGTTCTTC. The gene calls are TRBV5-1 and TRBJ2-1; 11 bases are a match to TRBD2. The CDR3 spans 14 residues. V trimming: 6 bases; J trimming: 6 bases; junction bases outside the gene matches: 5. CDR1 is SGHRS, CDR2 YFSETQ, per germline.

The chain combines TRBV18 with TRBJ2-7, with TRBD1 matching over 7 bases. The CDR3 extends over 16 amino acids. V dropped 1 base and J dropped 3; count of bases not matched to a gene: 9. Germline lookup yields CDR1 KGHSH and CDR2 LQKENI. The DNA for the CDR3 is TGTGCCAGCTCACCACTCCCGGGACAGAAGAACTACGAGCAGTACTTC. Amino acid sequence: CASSPLPGQKNYEQYF. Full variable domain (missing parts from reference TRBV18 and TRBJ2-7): NAGVMQNPRHLVRRRGQEARLRCSPMKGHSHVYWYRQLPEEGLKFMVYLQKENIIDESGMPKERFSAEFPKEGPSILRIQQVVRGDSAAYFCASSPLPGQKNYEQYFGPGTRLTVT.

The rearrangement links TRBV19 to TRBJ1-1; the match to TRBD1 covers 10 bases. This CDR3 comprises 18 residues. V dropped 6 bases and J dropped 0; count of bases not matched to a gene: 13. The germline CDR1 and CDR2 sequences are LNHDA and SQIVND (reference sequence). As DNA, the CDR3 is TGTGCCAGTAGCCACCCCCGGGGACAGGGGAACATGAACACTGAAGCTTTCTTT. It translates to CASSHPRGQGNMNTEAFF.

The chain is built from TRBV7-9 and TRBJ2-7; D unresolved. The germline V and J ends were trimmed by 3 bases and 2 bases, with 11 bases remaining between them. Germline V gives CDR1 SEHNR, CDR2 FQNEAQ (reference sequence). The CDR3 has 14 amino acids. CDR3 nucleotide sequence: TGTGCCAGCAGCTTCGGGTTCTCAACCTACGAGCAGTACTTC. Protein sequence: CASSFGFSTYEQYF.

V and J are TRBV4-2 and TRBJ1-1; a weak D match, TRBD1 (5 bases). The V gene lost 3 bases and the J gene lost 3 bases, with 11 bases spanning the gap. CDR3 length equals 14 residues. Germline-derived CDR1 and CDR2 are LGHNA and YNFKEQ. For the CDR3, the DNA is TGTGCCAGCAGCCAGCCCAGGGTTCACACTGAAGCTTTCTTT. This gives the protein CASSQPRVHTEAFF.

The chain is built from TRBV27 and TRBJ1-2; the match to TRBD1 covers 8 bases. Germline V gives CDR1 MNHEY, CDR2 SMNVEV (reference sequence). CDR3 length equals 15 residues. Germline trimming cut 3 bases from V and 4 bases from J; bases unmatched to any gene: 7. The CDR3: CASSFSDRVGYGYTF. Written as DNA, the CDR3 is TGTGCCAGCAGTTTCTCGGACAGGGTGGGCTATGGCTACACCTTC.

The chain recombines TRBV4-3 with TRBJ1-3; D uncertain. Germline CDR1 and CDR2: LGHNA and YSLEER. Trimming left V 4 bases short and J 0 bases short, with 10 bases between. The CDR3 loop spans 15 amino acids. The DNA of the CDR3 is TGCGCCAGCAGCCCTGGCCGGGGCTCTGGAAACACCATATATTTT. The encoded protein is CASSPGRGSGNTIYF.

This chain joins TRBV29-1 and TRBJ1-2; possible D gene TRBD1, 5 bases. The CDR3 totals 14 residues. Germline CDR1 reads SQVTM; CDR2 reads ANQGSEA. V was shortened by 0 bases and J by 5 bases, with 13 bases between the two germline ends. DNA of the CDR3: TGCAGCGTTGAAGACGCGGCGGGGGTATATGGCTACACCTTC. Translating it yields CSVEDAAGVYGYTF.

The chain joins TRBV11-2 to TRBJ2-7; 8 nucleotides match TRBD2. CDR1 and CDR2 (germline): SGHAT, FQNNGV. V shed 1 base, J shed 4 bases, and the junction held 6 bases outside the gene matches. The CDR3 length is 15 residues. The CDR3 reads CASSLAFSGSYEQYV. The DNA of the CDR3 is TGTGCCAGCAGCTTAGCTTTCAGCGGGAGTTACGAGCAGTACGTC.

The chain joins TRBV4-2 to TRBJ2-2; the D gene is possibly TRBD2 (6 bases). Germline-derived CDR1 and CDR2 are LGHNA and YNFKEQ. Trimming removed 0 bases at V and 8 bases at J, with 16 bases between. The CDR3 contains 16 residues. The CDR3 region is CASSQDMEGVRGELFF. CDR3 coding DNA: TGTGCCAGCAGCCAAGATATGGAGGGAGTGAGGGGGGAGCTGTTTTTT.

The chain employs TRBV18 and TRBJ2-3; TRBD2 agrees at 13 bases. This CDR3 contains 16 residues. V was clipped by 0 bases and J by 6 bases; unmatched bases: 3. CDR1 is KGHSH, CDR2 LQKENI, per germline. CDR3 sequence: CASSPPALAGGDTQYF. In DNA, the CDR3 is TGTGCCAGCTCACCACCAGCACTAGCGGGAGGGGATACGCAGTATTTT.

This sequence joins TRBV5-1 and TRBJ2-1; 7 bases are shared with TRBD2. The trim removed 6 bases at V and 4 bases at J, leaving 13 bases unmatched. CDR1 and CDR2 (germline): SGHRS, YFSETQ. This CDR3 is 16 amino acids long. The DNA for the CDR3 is TGCGCCAGCAACCCAGTCGGGGGGTTCATATACAATGAGCAGTTCTTC. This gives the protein CASNPVGGFIYNEQFF.

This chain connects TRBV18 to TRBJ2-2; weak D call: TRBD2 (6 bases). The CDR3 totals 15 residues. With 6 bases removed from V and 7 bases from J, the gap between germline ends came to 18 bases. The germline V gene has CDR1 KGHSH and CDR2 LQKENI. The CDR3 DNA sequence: TGTGCCAGCTCCCCCCAGGAGGGCAGTAGCGGGGAGCTGTTTTTT. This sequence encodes CASSPQEGSSGELFF.

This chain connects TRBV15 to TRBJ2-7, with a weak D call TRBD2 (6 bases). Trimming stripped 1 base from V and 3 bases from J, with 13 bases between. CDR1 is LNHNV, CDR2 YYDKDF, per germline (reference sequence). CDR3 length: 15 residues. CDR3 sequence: CATSRGSGVFYEQYF. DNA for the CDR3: TGTGCCACCAGCAGAGGTTCGGGAGTCTTCTACGAGCAGTACTTC.

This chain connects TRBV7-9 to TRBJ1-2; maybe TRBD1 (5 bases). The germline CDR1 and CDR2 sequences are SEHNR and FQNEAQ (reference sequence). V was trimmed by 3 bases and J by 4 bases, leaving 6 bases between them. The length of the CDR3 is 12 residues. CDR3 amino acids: CASSLGPYGYTF. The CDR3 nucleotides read TGTGCCAGCAGCTTGGGGCCCTATGGCTACACCTTC. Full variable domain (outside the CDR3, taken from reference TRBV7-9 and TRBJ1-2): DTGVSQNPRHKITKRGQNVTFRCDPISEHNRLYWYRQTLGQGPEFLTYFQNEAQLEKSRLLSDRFSAERPKGSFSTLEIQRTEQGDSAMYLCASSLGPYGYTFGSGTRLTVV.

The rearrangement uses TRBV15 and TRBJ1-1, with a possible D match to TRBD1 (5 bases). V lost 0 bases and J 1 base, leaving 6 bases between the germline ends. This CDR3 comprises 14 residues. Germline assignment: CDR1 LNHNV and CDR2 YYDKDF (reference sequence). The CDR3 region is CATSRDRANTEAFF. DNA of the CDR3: TGTGCCACCAGCAGAGACAGGGCGAACACTGAAGCTTTCTTT.

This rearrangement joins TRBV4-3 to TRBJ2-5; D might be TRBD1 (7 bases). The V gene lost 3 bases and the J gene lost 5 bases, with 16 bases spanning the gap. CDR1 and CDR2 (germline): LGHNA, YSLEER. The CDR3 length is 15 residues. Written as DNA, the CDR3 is TGCGCCAGCAGCCACACGGACAGGAGGGCGGAGACCCAGTACTTC. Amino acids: CASSHTDRRAETQYF.

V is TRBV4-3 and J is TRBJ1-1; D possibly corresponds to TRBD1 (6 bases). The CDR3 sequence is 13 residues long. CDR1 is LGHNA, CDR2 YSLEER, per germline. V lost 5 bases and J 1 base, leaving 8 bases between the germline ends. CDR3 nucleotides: TGCGCCAGCAGCTCACAGGGGAACACTGAAGCTTTCTTT. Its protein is CASSSQGNTEAFF.

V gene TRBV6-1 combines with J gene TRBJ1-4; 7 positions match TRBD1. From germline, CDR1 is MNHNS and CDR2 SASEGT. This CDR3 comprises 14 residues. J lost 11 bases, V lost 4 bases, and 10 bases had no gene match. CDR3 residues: CASSGPRQGSKLFF. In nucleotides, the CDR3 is TGTGCCAGCAGTGGACCCCGACAGGGATCCAAACTGTTTTTT.

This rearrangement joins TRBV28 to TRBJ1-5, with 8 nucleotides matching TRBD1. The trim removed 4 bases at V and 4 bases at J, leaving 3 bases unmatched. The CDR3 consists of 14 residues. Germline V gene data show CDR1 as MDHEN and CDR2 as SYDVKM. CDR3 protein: CASSSTGENQPQHF. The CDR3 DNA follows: TGTGCCAGCAGTTCGACAGGGGAAAATCAGCCCCAGCATTTT.

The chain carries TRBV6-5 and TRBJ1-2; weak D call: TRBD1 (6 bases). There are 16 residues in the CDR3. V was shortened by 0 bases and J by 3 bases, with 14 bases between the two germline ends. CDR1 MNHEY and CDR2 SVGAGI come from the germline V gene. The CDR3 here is CASSYSGGAGYYGYTF. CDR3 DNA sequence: TGTGCCAGCAGTTACTCGGGGGGGGCTGGGTACTATGGCTACACCTTC.

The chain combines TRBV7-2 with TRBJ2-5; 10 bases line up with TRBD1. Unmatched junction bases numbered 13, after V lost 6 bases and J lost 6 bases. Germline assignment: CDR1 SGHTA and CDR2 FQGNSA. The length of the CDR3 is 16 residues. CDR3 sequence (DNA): TGTGCCAGCAGGTCCTTAACGGGACAGGGGAGGAAGACCCAGTACTTC. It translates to CASRSLTGQGRKTQYF. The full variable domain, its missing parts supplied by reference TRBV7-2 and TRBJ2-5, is GAGVSQSPSNKVTEKGKDVELRCDPISGHTALYWYRQSLGQGLEFLIYFQGNSAPDKSGLPSDRFSAERTGGSVSTLTIQRTQQEDSAVYLCASRSLTGQGRKTQYFGPGTRLLVL.